The T cell receptor (beta chain) under discussion was sequenced for a study of blood T cell repertoires in COVID-19. The CDR3 has 14 residues. The V and J ends lost 2 bases and 4 bases respectively, with 11 bases between them. Germline V gene sequence: CDR1 MDHEN, CDR2 SYDVKM. The repertoire was sequenced with immunoSEQ multiplex PCR; TCRdb's copy has only in-frame clones and lacks some. Of 250,000 to 300,000 clones listed, approximately 91% are singletons. The receptor was derived from a woman in her thirties or forties with acute COVID-19. The chain employs TRBV28 and TRBJ1-2; D perhaps matches TRBD1 (5 bases). The sample was PBMCs or T cells enriched from blood (not recorded which). The CDR3 spells CASSLVGPVYGYTF. In nucleotides, the CDR3 is TGTGCCAGCAGTTTAGTGGGGCCCGTCTATGGCTACACCTTC.